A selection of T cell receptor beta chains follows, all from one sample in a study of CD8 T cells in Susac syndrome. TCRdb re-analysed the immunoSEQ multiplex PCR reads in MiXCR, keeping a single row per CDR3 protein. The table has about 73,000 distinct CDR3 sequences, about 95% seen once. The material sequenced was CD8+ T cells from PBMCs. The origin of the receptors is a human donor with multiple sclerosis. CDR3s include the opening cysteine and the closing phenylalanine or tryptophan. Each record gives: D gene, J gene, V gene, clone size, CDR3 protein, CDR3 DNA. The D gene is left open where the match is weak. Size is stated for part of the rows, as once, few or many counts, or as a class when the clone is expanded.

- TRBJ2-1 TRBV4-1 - CASSPISYSYNEQFF TGCGCCAGCAGCCCTATCTCTTACTCCTACAATGAGCAGTTCTTC
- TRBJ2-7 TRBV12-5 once CASGLVVNEQYF TGTGCTAGTGGTTTGGTAGTAAACGAGCAGTACTTC
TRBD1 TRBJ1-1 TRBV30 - CAWSVRTGTGDLNTEAFF TGTGCCTGGAGTGTACGAACAGGGACAGGGGACTTGAACACTGAAGCTTTCTTT
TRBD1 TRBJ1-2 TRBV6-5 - CASSYVAGTGYGYTF TGTGCCAGCAGTTACGTGGCCGGGACAGGGTATGGCTACACCTTC
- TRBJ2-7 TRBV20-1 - CSARDLTVSSYEQYF TGCAGTGCTAGAGATTTAACCGTGAGCTCCTACGAGCAGTACTTC
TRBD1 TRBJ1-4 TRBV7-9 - CASSQHGQGYEKLFF TGTGCCAGCAGCCAGCACGGACAGGGCTATGAAAAACTGTTTTTT
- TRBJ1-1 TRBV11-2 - CASSFSGGNTEAFF TGTGCCAGCAGCTTTTCTGGGGGTAACACTGAAGCTTTCTTT
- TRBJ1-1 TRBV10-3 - CATTGNPNTEAFF TGTGCCACCACGGGGAATCCTAACACTGAAGCTTTCTTT
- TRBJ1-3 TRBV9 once CASSPGTGDSGNTIYF TGTGCCAGCAGCCCCGGGACCGGAGACTCTGGAAACACCATATATTTT
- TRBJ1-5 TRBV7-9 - CASSGGGQPQHF TGTGCCAGCAGCGGAGGCGGTCAGCCCCAGCATTTT
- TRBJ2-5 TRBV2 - CASFQGDSGTQYF TGTGCCAGCTTCCAGGGGGACTCGGGGACCCAGTACTTC
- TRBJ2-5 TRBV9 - CASSVGNGAKETQYF TGTGCCAGCAGCGTAGGAAACGGGGCAAAAGAGACCCAGTACTTC
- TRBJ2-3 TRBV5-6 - CASKGRRDTQYF TGTGCCAGCAAGGGTAGACGAGATACGCAGTATTTT
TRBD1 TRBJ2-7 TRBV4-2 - CASSQRDRSYEQYF TGTGCCAGCAGCCAACGGGACAGGAGTTACGAGCAGTACTTC
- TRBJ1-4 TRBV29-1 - CSAVGLGVGEKLFF TGCAGCGCCGTGGGTCTCGGCGTGGGGGAAAAACTGTTTTTT
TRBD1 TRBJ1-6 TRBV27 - CASSLGTAGGSPLHF TGTGCCAGCAGTTTAGGGACGGCAGGGGGCTCACCCCTCCACTTT
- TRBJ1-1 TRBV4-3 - CASSQDAGGFGEAFF TGCGCCAGCAGCCAAGATGCCGGGGGGTTTGGGGAAGCTTTCTTT
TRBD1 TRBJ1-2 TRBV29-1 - CSVVVGRGRGYTF TGCAGCGTTGTGGTTGGCAGGGGGCGAGGCTACACCTTC
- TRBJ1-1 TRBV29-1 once CSVDGTEAFF TGCAGCGTTGACGGGACTGAAGCTTTCTTT
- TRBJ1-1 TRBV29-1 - CSVGEHNTEAFF TGCAGCGTTGGGGAGCATAACACTGAAGCTTTCTTT
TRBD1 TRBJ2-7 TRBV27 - CASSSFQGGNEQYF TGTGCCAGCAGCTCATTCCAAGGGGGCAACGAGCAGTACTTC
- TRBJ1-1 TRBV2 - CASRGITEAFF TGTGCCAGCAGGGGGATCACTGAAGCTTTCTTT
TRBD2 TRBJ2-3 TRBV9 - CASSPRLAGGGTDTQYF TGTGCCAGCAGCCCCCGACTAGCGGGGGGGGGCACAGATACGCAGTATTTT
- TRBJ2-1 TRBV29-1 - CSVVTNEQFF TGCAGCGTTGTAACGAATGAGCAGTTCTTC
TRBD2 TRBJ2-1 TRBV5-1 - CASSSYGTSAYNEQFF TGCGCCAGCAGCTCATACGGGACTAGCGCTTACAATGAGCAGTTCTTC
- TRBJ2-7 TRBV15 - CATSRAGEIYEQYF TGTGCCACCAGCAGAGCGGGAGAGATCTACGAGCAGTACTTC
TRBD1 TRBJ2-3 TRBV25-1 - CASSDRPRDRGDTQYF TGTGCCAGCAGTGACCGCCCCCGGGACAGGGGAGATACGCAGTATTTT
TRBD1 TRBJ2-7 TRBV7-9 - CASSFQGDEQYF TGTGCCAGCAGCTTCCAGGGGGACGAGCAGTACTTC
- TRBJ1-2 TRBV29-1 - CSVAVGGFNYGYTF TGCAGCGTAGCTGTAGGGGGGTTTAACTATGGCTACACCTTC
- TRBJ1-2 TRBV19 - CASCPLTNYGYTF TGTGCCAGTTGTCCTTTAACAAACTATGGCTACACCTTC